This passage covers 21 T cell receptor beta chains from one sample sequenced in a study of blood T cell repertoires in COVID-19. Clones were sequenced by immunoSEQ multiplex PCR, and TCRdb holds only the in-frame ones, with some missing. The sample yields about 330,000 clones, roughly 90% seen once. Specimen: PBMCs or T cells enriched from blood (not recorded which). Receptor source: a woman in her twenties or thirties who had recovered from COVID-19.

The CDR3 nucleotides are TGTGCCAGCAAGGGGGCCTCTTGGGGCTACACCTTC. Translated, it gives CASKGASWGYTF. The genes are TRBV28 and TRBJ1-2; the match to TRBD1 covers 7 bases. There are 12 residues in the CDR3. The germline CDR1 and CDR2 sequences are MDHEN and SYDVKM. The V segment lost 7 bases and the J segment 8 bases; nucleotides outside the gene matches: 7.

The chain uses TRBV29-1 and TRBJ2-3, with D tentatively TRBD2 (6 bases). CDR1 and CDR2 from the germline V gene are SQVTM and ANQGSEA. This CDR3 is built from 16 residues. Trimming pared 1 base from V and 4 bases from J, leaving 18 bases between. CDR3 nucleotides: TGCAGCGTTGAAGCCTACTTCGGGAGAGGCCCAGATACGCAGTATTTT. Translated: CSVEAYFGRGPDTQYF.

The V and J genes are TRBV29-1 and TRBJ2-7; perhaps TRBD1 as D (6 bases). CDR1 and CDR2 (germline): SQVTM, ANQGSEA. CDR3 length: 12 residues. Deletions cut 4 bases from V and 6 bases from J, with 13 bases between. CDR3 region: CSVARGDSEQYF. In DNA form, the CDR3 reads TGCAGCGTTGCCAGGGGAGATTCCGAGCAGTACTTC.

The V and J genes are TRBV7-9 and TRBJ1-1; the D is unclear. CDR1 is SEHNR and CDR2 is FQNEAQ in the germline V gene (reference sequence). The CDR3 spans 14 residues. The V end lost 3 bases, the J end lost 1 base, and 9 bases lay between the germline ends. Written as DNA, the CDR3 is TGTGCCAGCAGCTTTAGTGAGGCGAACACTGAAGCTTTCTTT. Translation: CASSFSEANTEAFF.

As regards this clone: At one end the junction does not follow the germline gene, possibly because of a read error. The chain couples TRBV7-7 to TRBJ2-5; 7 bases agree with TRBD1. This CDR3 has 16 residues. Germline CDR1 is SSHAT and CDR2 is FNYEAQ (reference sequence). As DNA, the CDR3 is TGTGCTAGCAGCTTAGGGAACAGGGGTCGTCAAGAGACCCAGTACTTC. Amino acid sequence: CASSLGNRGRQETQYF.

The chain is built from TRBV5-1 and TRBJ2-5; D is unclear. The CDR3 loop spans 14 amino acids. The germline CDR1 and CDR2 sequences are SGHRS and YFSETQ. Trimming took 0 bases from V and 0 from J, leaving 6 bases between them. The CDR3 region is CASSLDHNQETQYF. In nucleotides, the CDR3 is TGCGCCAGCAGCTTGGATCACAACCAAGAGACCCAGTACTTC. The whole variable domain, filled in from reference TRBV5-1 and TRBJ2-5, reads KAGVTQTPRYLIKTRGQQVTLSCSPISGHRSVSWYQQTPGQGLQFLFEYFSETQRNKGNFPGRFSGRQFSNSRSEMNVSTLELGDSALYLCASSLDHNQETQYFGPGTRLLVL.

This chain links TRBV11-1 with TRBJ2-2; TRBD2 might be the D (5 bases). The CDR3 sequence is 16 residues long. V was cut by 5 bases and J by 6 bases, with 19 bases left in between. In germline, CDR1 is SGHAT, CDR2 FQDESV (reference sequence). The CDR3 DNA sequence: TGTGCCAGCAGCCGCGTCGGAGGTGGGGTGTCCGGGGAGCTGTTTTTT. It translates to CASSRVGGGVSGELFF.

The chain couples TRBV6-2 or TRBV6-3 to TRBJ2-7; 11 bases are shared with TRBD2. The CDR3 extends over 15 amino acids. After removal of 6 bases from V and 2 bases from J, the junction contained 6 bases not matched to a gene. Germline values: CDR1 MNHEY, CDR2 SVGEGT. CDR3 coding DNA: TGTGCCAGCAGCCGGGGACTAGCGGAAACCTACGAGCAGTACTTC. Encoded protein: CASSRGLAETYEQYF.

The chain is built from TRBV5-1 and TRBJ2-7, with D perhaps matching TRBD2 (6 bases). V lost 8 bases and J 5 bases, leaving 20 bases between the germline ends. The CDR3 has 14 amino acids. The germline gives CDR1 SGHRS, CDR2 YFSETQ. The CDR3 DNA reads as TGCGCCAGTACTGACGGGGGTCCCTCGGACGAGCAGTACTTC. Protein: CASTDGGPSDEQYF.

The V gene is TRBV6-4, the J gene TRBJ1-6, with D uncertain. Looked up from germline, CDR1 is MRHNA and CDR2 is SNTAGT. The V end was cut by 2 bases, the J end by 8 bases, with 4 bases between. This CDR3 spans 12 amino acids. The CDR3 bases are TGTGCCAGCAGTGACGGAGATTCACCCCTCCACTTT. Translated: CASSDGDSPLHF.

The V call is TRBV30, the J call TRBJ2-1; D possibly corresponds to TRBD1 (5 bases). V lost 4 bases, J lost 9 bases, and 19 bases lay in between. Looked up from germline, CDR1 is GTSNPN and CDR2 is SVGIG (reference sequence). The CDR3 is made up of 14 amino acids. The CDR3 loop is CAWMTDTEHSEQFF. The CDR3 DNA reads TGTGCCTGGATGACGGACACGGAGCACAGTGAGCAGTTCTTC.

The chain combines TRBV6-5 with TRBJ1-6, with 8 bases aligning to TRBD1. The length of the CDR3 is 14 residues. V gave up 10 bases and J gave up 8 bases; unmatched junction bases: 10. CDR1 and CDR2 (germline): MNHEY, SVGAGI. The CDR3 DNA sequence: TGTGCCACCAGGACGCAGGGGGCTTATTCACCCCTCCACTTT. It encodes CATRTQGAYSPLHF.

The chain has TRBV27 and TRBJ2-7; D possibly corresponds to TRBD2 (5 bases). Germline CDR1 reads MNHEY; CDR2 reads SMNVEV (reference sequence). The CDR3 consists of 13 residues. V lost 6 bases, J lost 5 bases, and 14 bases lay in between. The CDR3, as DNA: TGTGCCAGCAGCCCCGGGGTTCGGAACGAGCAGTACTTC. The encoded protein is CASSPGVRNEQYF.

V and J are TRBV9 and TRBJ2-2, with a tentative D call TRBD1 (5 bases). CDR3 length: 15 residues. V gave up 3 bases and J gave up 0 bases, with 9 bases separating them. The germline CDR1 and CDR2 sequences are SGDLS and YYNGEE. CDR3 DNA sequence: TGTGCCAGCAGCGCCGACAGCCCGAACACCGGGGAGCTGTTTTTT. Residues: CASSADSPNTGELFF.

Concerning this clone itself: The sample has other DNA sequences that encode this CDR3 too. V and J are TRBV6-4 and TRBJ2-1, with 8 bases aligning to TRBD2. CDR1 is MRHNA and CDR2 is SNTAGT in the germline V gene. This CDR3 contains 15 residues. V shed 2 bases, J shed 4 bases, and the junction held 4 bases outside the gene matches. The CDR3 loop is CASSDLAGGYNEQFF. In DNA form, the CDR3 reads TGTGCCAGCAGTGACCTTGCGGGGGGTTACAATGAGCAGTTCTTC.

The chain couples TRBV7-2 to TRBJ2-7; a possible D gene is TRBD2 (7 bases). The CDR3 is made up of 14 amino acids. V was shortened by 1 base and J by 7 bases, with 14 bases between the two germline ends. CDR1 is SGHTA, CDR2 FQGNSA, per germline. In DNA, the CDR3 is TGTGCCAGCAGCTTAGGTGGGGGGGCAGGAGAGCAGTACTTC. As protein: CASSLGGGAGEQYF.

This chain joins TRBV15 and TRBJ1-5, with a weak D call TRBD1 (6 bases). Germline V gene data show CDR1 as LNHNV and CDR2 as YYDKDF (reference sequence). The CDR3 covers 15 residues. V was shortened by 3 bases and J by 6 bases, with 15 bases between the two germline ends. Written as DNA, the CDR3 is TGTGCCACCAGCAGTGATTTGACAGGAGGTCAGCCCCAGCATTTT. This translates into CATSSDLTGGQPQHF.

J is TRBJ2-1 and V is TRBV10-3; TRBD1 is a possible D gene (5 bases). This CDR3 has 16 residues. V gave up 0 bases and J gave up 4 bases, with 13 bases separating them. Germline V lookup: CDR1 ENHRY, CDR2 SYGVKD. CDR3 coding DNA: TGTGCCATCAGTGAGTCGGAGCTGGACATTTACAATGAGCAGTTCTTC. Its translation is CAISESELDIYNEQFF.

The V gene is TRBV5-1, the J gene TRBJ2-7, with a weak D call TRBD2 (5 bases). Germline loops: CDR1 SGHRS, CDR2 YFSETQ. The CDR3 has 14 amino acids. The germline V and J ends were trimmed by 6 bases and 3 bases, with 16 bases remaining between them. The CDR3 sequence: CASKGGPRGYEQYF. The CDR3 DNA follows: TGCGCCAGCAAGGGCGGGCCTCGGGGCTACGAGCAGTACTTC.

This clone was found a few times. Other nucleotide sequences from this sample produce the same CDR3. CDR3 in DNA: TGTGCCAGCAGCGGAAGGGGGAATGAGCAGTTCTTC. Encoded protein: CASSGRGNEQFF. The chain is built from TRBV11-3 and TRBJ2-1, with a tentative D call TRBD1 (6 bases). Per the germline V gene, CDR1 is SGHNT and CDR2 is YENEEA. CDR3 length equals 12 residues. Trimming cost V 5 bases and J 7 bases, with 9 bases left between them.

The DNA for the CDR3 is TGTGCCAGCAGTTCAGGTTTGATTGGTGGGGCCAACGTCCTGACTTTC. The encoded protein is CASSSGLIGGANVLTF. The chain employs TRBV28 and TRBJ2-6; the D is unclear. The CDR3 is 16 amino acids. V gave up 4 bases and J gave up 3 bases, with 13 bases separating them. Looked up from germline, CDR1 is MDHEN and CDR2 is SYDVKM.